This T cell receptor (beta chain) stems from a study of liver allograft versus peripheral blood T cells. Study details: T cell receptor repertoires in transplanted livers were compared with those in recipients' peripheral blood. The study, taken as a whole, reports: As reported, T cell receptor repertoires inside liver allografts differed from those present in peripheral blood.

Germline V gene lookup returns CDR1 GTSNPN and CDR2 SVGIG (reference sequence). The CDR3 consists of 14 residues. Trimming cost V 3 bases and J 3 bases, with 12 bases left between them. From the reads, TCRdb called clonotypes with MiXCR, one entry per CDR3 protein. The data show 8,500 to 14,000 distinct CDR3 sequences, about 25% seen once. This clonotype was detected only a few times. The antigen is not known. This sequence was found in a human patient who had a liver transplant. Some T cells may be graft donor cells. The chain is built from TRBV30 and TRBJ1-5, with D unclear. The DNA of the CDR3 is TGTGCCTGGAGGGGTCCAGGAAACAATCAGCCCCAGCATTTT. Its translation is CAWRGPGNNQPQHF.